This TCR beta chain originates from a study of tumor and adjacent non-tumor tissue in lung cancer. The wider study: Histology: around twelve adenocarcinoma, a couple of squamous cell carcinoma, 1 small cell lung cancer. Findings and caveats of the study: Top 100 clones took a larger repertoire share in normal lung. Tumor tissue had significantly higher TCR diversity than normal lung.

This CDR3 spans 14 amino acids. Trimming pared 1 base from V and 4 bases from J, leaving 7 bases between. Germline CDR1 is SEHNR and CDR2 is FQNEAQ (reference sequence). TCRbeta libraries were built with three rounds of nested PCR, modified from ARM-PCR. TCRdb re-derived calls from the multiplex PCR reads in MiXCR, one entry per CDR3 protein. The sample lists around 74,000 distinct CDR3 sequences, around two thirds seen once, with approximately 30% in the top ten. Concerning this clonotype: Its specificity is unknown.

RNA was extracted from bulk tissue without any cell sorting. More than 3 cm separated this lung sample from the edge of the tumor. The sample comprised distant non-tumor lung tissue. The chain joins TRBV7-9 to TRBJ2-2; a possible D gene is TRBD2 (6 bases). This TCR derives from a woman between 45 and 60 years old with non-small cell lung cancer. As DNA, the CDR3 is TGTGCCAGCAGCTTAGGGAGGGGCACCGGGGAGCTGTTTTTT. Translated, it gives CASSLGRGTGELFF.